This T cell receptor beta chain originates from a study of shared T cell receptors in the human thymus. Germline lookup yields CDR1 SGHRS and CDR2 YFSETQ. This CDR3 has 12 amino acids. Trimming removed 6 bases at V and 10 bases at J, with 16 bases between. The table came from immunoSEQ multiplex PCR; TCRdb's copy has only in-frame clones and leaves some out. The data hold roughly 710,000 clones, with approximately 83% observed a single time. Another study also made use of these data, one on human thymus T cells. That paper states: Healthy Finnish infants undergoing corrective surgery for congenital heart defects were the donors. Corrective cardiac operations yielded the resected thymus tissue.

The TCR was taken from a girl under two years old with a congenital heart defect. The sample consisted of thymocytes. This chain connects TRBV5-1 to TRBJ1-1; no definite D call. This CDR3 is CASKRTGSRAFF. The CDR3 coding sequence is TGCGCCAGCAAGAGGACCGGGAGTCGAGCTTTCTTT.